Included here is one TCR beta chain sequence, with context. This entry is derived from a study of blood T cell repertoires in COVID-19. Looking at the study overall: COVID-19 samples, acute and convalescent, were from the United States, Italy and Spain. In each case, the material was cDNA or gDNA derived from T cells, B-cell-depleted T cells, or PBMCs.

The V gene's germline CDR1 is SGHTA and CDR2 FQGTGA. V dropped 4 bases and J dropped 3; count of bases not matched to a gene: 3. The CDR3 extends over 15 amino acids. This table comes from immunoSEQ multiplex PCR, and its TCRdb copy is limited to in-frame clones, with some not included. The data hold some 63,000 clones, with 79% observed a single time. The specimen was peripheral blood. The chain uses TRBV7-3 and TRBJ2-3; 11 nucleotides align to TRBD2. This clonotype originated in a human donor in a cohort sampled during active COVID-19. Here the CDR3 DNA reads TGTGCCAGCAGCTCCGGGACTAGCGGAACAGATACGCAGTATTTT. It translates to CASSSGTSGTDTQYF. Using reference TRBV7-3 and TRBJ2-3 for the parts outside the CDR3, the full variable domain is GAGVSQTPSNKVTEKGKYVELRCDPISGHTALYWYRQSLGQGPEFLIYFQGTGAADDSGLPNDRFFAVRPEGSVSTLKIQRTERGDSAVYLCASSSGTSGTDTQYFGPGTRLTVL.